These 5 T cell receptor beta chains originate from one sample sequenced in a study of blood T cell repertoires in COVID-19. Sequenced by immunoSEQ multiplex PCR; TCRdb stores in-frame clones only, minus some. Of fewer than 400,000 clones listed, 75% to 90% are singletons. Specimen: peripheral blood. The receptors here all came from a young woman with acute or convalescent COVID-19.

The chain joins TRBV2 to TRBJ2-3; TRBD1 matches 9 bases. CDR3 length: 14 amino acids. In germline, CDR1 is SNHLY, CDR2 FYNNEI. V was clipped by 7 bases and J by 3 bases; unmatched bases: 5. The CDR3 here is CASKPGQGTDTQYF. The CDR3 coding sequence is TGTGCCAGCAAACCGGGACAGGGAACAGATACGCAGTATTTT. Drawing the rest from reference TRBV2 and TRBJ2-3, the complete variable domain is EPEVTQTPSHQVTQMGQEVILRCVPISNHLYFYWYRQILGQKVEFLVSFYNNEISEKSEIFDDQFSVERPDGSNFTLKIRSTKLEDSAMYFCASKPGQGTDTQYFGPGTRLTVL.

Of note for this clone: A junction boundary mismatches the germline segment, possibly from a read error. The chain couples TRBV18 to TRBJ1-5; D is unclear. CDR1 is KGHSH, CDR2 LQKENI, per germline. The CDR3 contains 14 residues. Here the CDR3 reads CASSASNSDQPQHF. The CDR3 region has the DNA TGTGCCAGCTCAGCCTCCAATAGCGATCAGCCCCAGCATTTT.

The chain recombines TRBV3-1 (or the pseudogene TRBV3-2) with TRBJ2-7; TRBD1 agrees at 11 bases. V gave up 5 bases and J gave up 2 bases; unmatched junction bases: 5. From germline, CDR1 is LGHDT and CDR2 YNNKEL (reference sequence). The CDR3 is made up of 15 amino acids. The CDR3 region is CASSKRTGGPYEQYF. The CDR3 DNA is TGTGCCAGCAGCAAGAGGACAGGGGGCCCCTACGAGCAGTACTTC.

The V call is TRBV5-1, the J call TRBJ2-7; no reliable D call. This CDR3 comprises 11 residues. V lost 2 bases and J 7 bases, leaving 7 bases between the germline ends. Germline CDR1 reads SGHRS; CDR2 reads YFSETQ. The CDR3 DNA sequence: TGCGCCAGCAGCTTTCGAGAGGAGCAGTACTTC. Residues: CASSFREEQYF.

The rearrangement joins TRBV2 to TRBJ2-2, with TRBD1 matching 7 bases. The CDR3 is 15 amino acids. V was clipped by 4 bases and J by 2 bases; unmatched bases: 4. Germline CDR1 reads SNHLY; CDR2 reads FYNNEI. The CDR3 region is CASSGRGHNTGELFF. The CDR3 region has the DNA TGTGCCAGCAGTGGAAGGGGGCATAACACCGGGGAGCTGTTTTTT.